This TCR beta chain was documented in a study of CD8 T cells in ankylosing spondylitis. Broader study findings: What appeared characteristic of ankylosing spondylitis blood was a TCR beta motif of seven to nine highly homologous variants. Matched synovial fluid from ankylosing spondylitis patients was reported to be enriched for disease-linked clones. The disease-linked clones had a CD8+ phenotype and low blood frequencies. Earlier literature documents some of the motif variants in reactive arthritis synovial fluid and blood.

The CDR3 is 16 amino acids. The ends lost 4 bases at V and 3 bases at J; junction bases unmatched: 7. CDR1 is KGHDR and CDR2 is SFDVKD in the germline V gene. Quantitative 5'-RACE was performed with molecular barcodes, and it yielded the TCR beta libraries. TCRdb used MiXCR to reprocess the 5' RACE reads, holding one entry per CDR3 protein. Among over 600,000 distinct CDR3 sequences listed, about 20% were seen once. For this clonotype: Antigen unknown.

This chain joins TRBV24-1 and TRBJ2-7; 11 positions match TRBD2. The sample comprised blood, either unsorted or a sorted T cell fraction (not recorded which). The sequence was obtained from a male donor with ankylosing spondylitis. The CDR3 sequence is CATSDRGLAGIYEQYF. Here the CDR3 DNA reads TGTGCCACCAGTGACCGAGGACTAGCGGGCATCTACGAGCAGTACTTC.